The 28 T cell receptor beta chains given below trace back to one sample, sequenced in a study of T-cell reconstitution after alpha-beta-depleted transplantation in children. Preparing the TCRbeta library involved the use of unique molecular identifiers. TCRdb re-derived calls from the PCR reads in MiXCR, one entry per CDR3 protein. The data contain some 640,000 distinct CDR3 sequences, 16% of them seen just once; the ten biggest clones take up 0.8% to 1.1%. Sequencing was performed on PBMCs from the stem cell graft donor, taken from the stem cell graft. The receptors shown here come from a human donor who donated a stem cell graft to a child with acute myeloid leukemia.

The gene calls are TRBV5-1 and TRBJ2-1; D might be TRBD1 or TRBD2, each matching 5 bases. Germline lookup yields CDR1 SGHRS and CDR2 YFSETQ. V lost 1 base and J 5 bases, leaving 13 bases between the germline ends. This CDR3 has 15 amino acids. CDR3: CASSLTAGTDNEQFF. The CDR3 DNA reads TGCGCCAGCAGCTTGACCGCCGGGACGGACAATGAGCAGTTCTTC.

The J gene is TRBJ2-7, the V gene TRBV20-1; 11 bases line up with TRBD1. The CDR3 contains 13 residues. Per the germline V gene, CDR1 is DFQATT and CDR2 is SNEGSKA (reference sequence). J was trimmed by 7 bases and V by 5 bases; bases with no gene match: 7. CDR3 amino acids: CSAPGQGAWEQYV. In DNA form, the CDR3 reads TGCAGTGCTCCTGGACAGGGGGCTTGGGAGCAGTACGTC.

This clonotype was picked up a small number of times. J is TRBJ2-7 and V is TRBV20-1; TRBD1 agrees at 11 bases. CDR1 DFQATT and CDR2 SNEGSKA come from the germline V gene (reference sequence). This CDR3 spans 14 amino acids. V was clipped by 6 bases and J by 3 bases; unmatched bases: 7. The CDR3 nucleotides are TGCAGTGCGGTGGACAGGGGGCGCAACTACGAGCAGTACTTC. It specifies CSAVDRGRNYEQYF.

The V gene is TRBV20-1, the J gene TRBJ2-7, with D perhaps given as TRBD1 or TRBD2 (5 bases each). Per germline, CDR1 DFQATT and CDR2 SNEGSKA (reference sequence). Trimming removed 3 bases at V and 1 base at J, with 10 bases between. The CDR3 is made up of 13 amino acids. CDR3 coding DNA: TGCAGTGCTAGCCGGGACGGATCCTACGAGCAGTACTTC. Its protein is CSASRDGSYEQYF.

CDR3 protein: CASSSNGGNYGYTF. The CDR3 bases are TGCGCCAGCAGCTCCAATGGGGGAAACTATGGCTACACCTTC. This sequence joins TRBV5-1 and TRBJ1-2; possibly TRBD1 for D (5 bases). CDR3 length: 14 residues. Germline CDR1 reads SGHRS; CDR2 reads YFSETQ. V was cut by 3 bases and J by 2 bases, with 11 bases left in between.

Notes on this clonotype: This may be a read error, as it is one base from a much larger clone. The rearrangement joins TRBV20-1 to TRBJ2-5; 7 nucleotides match TRBD1. Germline values: CDR1 DFQATT, CDR2 SNEGSKA (reference sequence). There are 13 residues in the CDR3. CDR3 DNA sequence: TGCAGTCCTAGAGGGGGACAGCAAGAGACCCAGTACTTC. Protein product: CSPRGGQQETQYF.

This chain connects TRBV7-7 to TRBJ2-1; 14 nucleotides match TRBD2. V dropped 5 bases and J dropped 5; count of bases not matched to a gene: 2. The CDR3 runs to 15 residues. The V gene's germline CDR1 is SSHAT and CDR2 FNYEAQ (reference sequence). As DNA, the CDR3 is TGTGCCAGCAGCCGGGGACTAGCGGGGGACAATGAGCAGTTCTTC. Translated, it gives CASSRGLAGDNEQFF. The full variable domain, in which reference TRBV7-7 and TRBJ2-1 provide the parts outside the CDR3, is GAGVSQSPRYKVTKRGQDVTLRCDPISSHATLYWYQQALGQGPEFLTYFNYEAQPDKSGLPSDRFSAERPEGSISTLTIQRTEQRDSAMYRCASSRGLAGDNEQFFGPGTRLTVL.

The V gene is TRBV29-1, the J gene TRBJ2-3; D is undetermined. The CDR3 is made up of 15 amino acids. The ends were cut back, 3 bases at V and 0 bases at J, with 13 bases in the middle. Germline loops: CDR1 SQVTM, CDR2 ANQGSEA. This chain's CDR3 is CSVDAAAGSTDTQYF. The CDR3, as DNA: TGCAGCGTTGATGCTGCGGCCGGAAGCACAGATACGCAGTATTTT.

The rearrangement links TRBV20-1 to TRBJ2-1; 9 bases match TRBD2. The J segment lost 7 bases and the V segment lost 1 base, leaving 11 bases of the junction unmatched. The CDR3 runs 16 residues. CDR1 and CDR2 from the germline V gene are DFQATT and SNEGSKA (reference sequence). The CDR3 DNA reads TGCAGTGCTAGAGTCATAGAGGAGCGGGGGGCGAATGAGCAGTTCTTC. It codes for CSARVIEERGANEQFF.

The V call is TRBV5-1, the J call TRBJ2-1; 8 bases are shared with TRBD1. This CDR3 has 15 amino acids. V gave up 4 bases and J gave up 7 bases; unmatched junction bases: 10. Looked up from germline, CDR1 is SGHRS and CDR2 is YFSETQ. The CDR3 loop is CASSQTDQGANEQFF. The DNA for the CDR3 is TGCGCCAGCAGCCAAACGGACCAGGGGGCGAATGAGCAGTTCTTC.

This clonotype was seen many times. The V call is TRBV20-1, the J call TRBJ2-2, with D perhaps assigned TRBD1 or TRBD2 (5 bases each). Trimming shortened V by 2 bases and J by 4 bases, and 14 bases separated the two germline ends. This CDR3 is 15 amino acids long. The germline gives CDR1 DFQATT, CDR2 SNEGSKA (reference sequence). In DNA, the CDR3 is TGCAGTGCTAGATCCCGGGGACGGCCCACCGGGGAGCTGTTTTTT. Translated: CSARSRGRPTGELFF.

The chain couples TRBV20-1 to TRBJ2-4, with D unresolved. The V end lost 3 bases, the J end lost 2 bases, and 5 bases lay between the germline ends. The CDR3 runs 12 residues. Germline CDR1 is DFQATT and CDR2 is SNEGSKA (reference sequence). The CDR3 nucleotides read TGCAGTGCTAGGTTGCCCAAAAACATTCAGTACTTC. The encoded protein is CSARLPKNIQYF.

The sample holds many counts of this clonotype. This chain connects TRBV5-5 to TRBJ1-4, with D unresolved. The CDR3 sequence is 13 residues long. CDR1 and CDR2 (germline): SGHKS, YYEKEE (reference sequence). Between the trimmed V and J ends, which lost 0 bases and 7 bases, there was a span of 7 bases. As DNA, the CDR3 is TGTGCCAGCAGCTTGGTAACGGGTGAAAAACTGTTTTTT. It yields the protein CASSLVTGEKLFF.

V usage is TRBV27 and J usage is TRBJ2-2, with 7 nucleotides matching TRBD1. The CDR3 extends over 14 amino acids. With 4 bases clipped from V and 5 bases from J, the junction kept 4 bases outside the gene matches. The germline V gene encodes CDR1 MNHEY and CDR2 SMNVEV (reference sequence). The CDR3 is CASSSDRETGELFF. CDR3 nucleotides: TGTGCCAGCAGTTCAGACAGGGAAACCGGGGAGCTGTTTTTT.

This clonotype came up a few times. V and J are TRBV7-8 and TRBJ2-7; TRBD1 matches 9 bases. V shed 5 bases and J 5 bases; nucleotides not matched to a gene: 10. CDR3 length equals 15 residues. Germline V gene lookup returns CDR1 SGHVS and CDR2 FQNEAQ. CDR3 residues: CASSPLDRGGHEQYF. CDR3 in DNA: TGTGCCAGCAGCCCCCTAGACAGGGGGGGCCACGAGCAGTACTTC.

Ten or more counts support this clonotype. The chain combines TRBV12-3 or TRBV12-4 with TRBJ1-4; D unresolved. V lost 5 bases and J lost 10, with 14 bases in between. The CDR3 runs to 13 residues. CDR3 nucleotides: TGTGCCAGCAGTGCTGTTAGTAAGGGAAAACTGTTTTTT. Translated, it gives CASSAVSKGKLFF.

This clonotype was observed at least ten times. The genes are TRBV7-2 and TRBJ2-7; possible D gene TRBD1, 5 bases. CDR1 is SGHTA, CDR2 FQGNSA, per germline. CDR3 length: 14 amino acids. V was shortened by 5 bases and J by 4 bases, with 15 bases between the two germline ends. The CDR3 DNA reads as TGTGCCAGCAGCCCATCGCAGGGATATTACGAGCAGTACTTC. This encodes CASSPSQGYYEQYF.

This clonotype came up a few times. The V and J genes are TRBV7-8 and TRBJ2-7; 9 bases agree with TRBD1. J gave up 4 bases and V 5 bases, and 9 bases lay outside the gene matches. The CDR3 length is 15 residues. Per germline, CDR1 SGHVS and CDR2 FQNEAQ. This chain's CDR3 is CASSGRTGAKYEQYF. The DNA of the CDR3 is TGTGCCAGCAGCGGTAGGACAGGGGCCAAATACGAGCAGTACTTC.

This clonotype was recorded at least ten times. The chain links TRBV15 to TRBJ1-5, with a possible D match to TRBD1 (5 bases). Per germline, CDR1 LNHNV and CDR2 YYDKDF (reference sequence). The germline V and J ends were trimmed by 1 base and 1 base, with 11 bases remaining between them. The CDR3 extends over 16 amino acids. CDR3 in DNA: TGTGCCACCAGCAGAGCCGGGACCGCAAGCAATCAGCCCCAGCATTTT. Translating gives CATSRAGTASNQPQHF.

This clonotype was seen many times. The chain uses TRBV5-6 and TRBJ2-5; D is uncertain. The CDR3 runs to 13 residues. Germline CDR1 is SGHDT and CDR2 is YYEEEE. V was cut by 2 bases and J by 4 bases, with 9 bases left in between. In nucleotides, the CDR3 is TGTGCCAGCAGCTTACGGATGGGAGAGACCCAGTACTTC. Protein sequence: CASSLRMGETQYF.

This clonotype occurred a few times. V and J are TRBV4-3 and TRBJ2-2; the D is unclear. The CDR3 loop spans 13 amino acids. Germline V gene sequence: CDR1 LGHNA, CDR2 YSLEER. Trimming left V 4 bases short and J 5 bases short, with 8 bases between. Here the CDR3 DNA reads TGCGCCAGCAGCCCCCTTTGGACCGGGGAGCTGTTTTTT. Amino acid sequence: CASSPLWTGELFF.

This clonotype appeared many times. The rearrangement links TRBV9 to TRBJ1-2; TRBD1 matches at 7 bases. From germline, CDR1 is SGDLS and CDR2 YYNGEE. V shed 4 bases and J 4 bases; nucleotides not matched to a gene: 4. There are 13 residues in the CDR3. CDR3 residues: CASSTGQVYGYTF. DNA of the CDR3: TGTGCCAGCAGCACCGGACAGGTCTATGGCTACACCTTC. Full variable domain (rest looked up from reference TRBV9 and TRBJ1-2): DSGVTQTPKHLITATGQRVTLRCSPRSGDLSVYWYQQSLDQGLQFLIQYYNGEERAKGNILERFSAQQFPDLHSELNLSSLELGDSALYFCASSTGQVYGYTFGSGTRLTVV.

With regard to this clonotype: Sequence at one end of the junction differs from germline and may be a read error. The chain combines TRBV20-1 with TRBJ2-7; no reliable D call. Germline values: CDR1 DFQATT, CDR2 SNEGSKA (reference sequence). The CDR3 sequence is 15 residues long. The CDR3 DNA reads as TGCTGTGCTGCCCTGGGCGGAAGGGTCGGATACGAGCAGTACTTC. Its translation: CCAALGGRVGYEQYF.

This clonotype occurred a few times. V and J are TRBV5-1 and TRBJ1-1, with unresolved D. CDR3 length equals 13 residues. Germline V gives CDR1 SGHRS, CDR2 YFSETQ. Deletions cut 0 bases from V and 11 bases from J, with 14 bases between. DNA of the CDR3: TGCGCCAGCAGCTTGGAAGGGTCGCGGGAGGCTTTCTTT. The encoded protein is CASSLEGSREAFF.

The table lists this clonotype with a few counts. The chain combines TRBV25-1 with TRBJ2-5; D perhaps matches TRBD1 (6 bases). Trimming pared 3 bases from V and 2 bases from J, leaving 13 bases between. Per germline, CDR1 MGHDK and CDR2 SYGVNS. The CDR3 extends over 15 amino acids. In DNA form, the CDR3 reads TGTGCCAGCAGTGACCCCGGGACACCACAAGAGACCCAGTACTTC. It yields the protein CASSDPGTPQETQYF.

This clonotype came up many times. This rearrangement joins TRBV20-1 to TRBJ1-5; D is perhaps TRBD1 (5 bases). CDR1 and CDR2 (germline): DFQATT, SNEGSKA (reference sequence). V lost 5 bases, J lost 2 bases, and 13 bases lay in between. The CDR3 covers 14 residues. The CDR3 DNA follows: TGCAGTGCTCGGACACCCTGGGGCAATCAGCCCCAGCATTTT. Translating it yields CSARTPWGNQPQHF.

This clonotype has ten or more counts. The chain has TRBV7-2 and TRBJ1-3; D is unclear. Germline CDR1 reads SGHTA; CDR2 reads FQGNSA. V was clipped by 5 bases and J by 1 base, with 9 bases between them. This CDR3 comprises 14 residues. The CDR3, as DNA: TGTGCCAGCAGCCTAACGGGGTCTGGAAACACCATATATTTT. Protein product: CASSLTGSGNTIYF.

This clonotype was detected only a few times. The chain carries TRBV6-6 and TRBJ2-7, with D tentatively TRBD1 (5 bases). The CDR3 loop spans 13 amino acids. The V and J ends lost 8 bases and 3 bases respectively, with 14 bases between them. The germline V gene encodes CDR1 MNHNY and CDR2 SVGAGI (reference sequence). The CDR3 DNA is TGTGCCAGCCGACCTCTGACAGTCTACGAGCAGTACTTC. It is translated as CASRPLTVYEQYF.